A single T cell receptor beta chain is shown here with its context. The CDR3 runs to 17 residues. The germline gives CDR1 MNHNS, CDR2 SASEGT. The V end lost 3 bases, the J end lost 2 bases, and 17 bases lay between the germline ends. This sample is part of a study of T cells in localized non-small cell lung cancer. TCRdb's copy holds only in-frame clones and misses some; the assay was immunoSEQ multiplex PCR. The sample contains over 50,000 clones, approximately 80% of which appear only once. The receptor was isolated from a man aged 40-75 years with stage III lung adenocarcinoma. The sequencing used peripheral blood mononuclear cells, collected before any cancer treatment. The rearrangement uses TRBV6-1 and TRBJ2-1; D possibly matches TRBD1 or TRBD2 (5 bases each). The CDR3 region is CASSDLWGKVAYNEQFF. CDR3 DNA: TGTGCCAGCAGTGACCTTTGGGGGAAGGTCGCCTACAATGAGCAGTTCTTC.